These T cell receptor beta chains were read from a single sample in a study of shared clonotypes between healthy human individuals. Profiling relied on immunoSEQ multiplex PCR, and the TCRdb table lists in-frame clones only, not all of them. Found here are 400,000 to 550,000 clones, roughly 85% of them singletons; the top ten hold roughly 12%. What was sequenced was PBMCs. The receptors were gathered from a woman aged 35 to 49 in good health. Some clones in this sample may be carry-over from other donors' samples. Both conserved end residues are part of each CDR3. The D gene is left open where the match is weak. Clone size is not always given. Where it is, it says once, few, many or a class for expanded clones.

CDR3aa: CASRKGTGISYEQYF
CDR3nt: TGTGCCAGCAGGAAAGGGACAGGAATATCCTACGAGCAGTACTTC
v_gene: TRBV6-5
d_gene: TRBD1
abundance: .
j_gene: TRBJ2-7
len: 15

CDR3aa: CSVEADPHRSTPSRANEQFF
CDR3nt: TGCAGCGTTGAGGCCGATCCCCACCGGTCAACGCCGTCAAGAGCGAATGAGCAGTTCTTC
v_gene: TRBV29-1
d_gene: .
abundance: .
j_gene: TRBJ2-1
len: 20

CDR3aa: CASSPRGDQPQHF
CDR3nt: TGTGCCAGCAGCCCTCGCGGGGATCAGCCCCAGCATTTT
v_gene: TRBV7-2
d_gene: .
abundance: once
j_gene: TRBJ1-5
len: 13

CDR3aa: CASSVRGMNTEAFF
CDR3nt: TGTGCCAGCAGCGTACGGGGGATGAACACTGAAGCTTTCTTT
v_gene: TRBV9
d_gene: .
abundance: few
j_gene: TRBJ1-1
len: 14

CDR3aa: CASSYGGQSDEQYF
CDR3nt: TGTGCCAGCAGTTATGGGGGGCAGTCGGACGAGCAGTACTTC
v_gene: TRBV6-6
d_gene: .
abundance: .
j_gene: TRBJ2-7
len: 14

CDR3aa: CASSLDPWGTQYF
CDR3nt: TGTGCCAGCAGCCTGGACCCGTGGGGGACCCAGTACTTC
v_gene: TRBV27
d_gene: .
abundance: .
j_gene: TRBJ2-5
len: 13

CDR3aa: CASSQDGAIFSYNEQFF
CDR3nt: TGCGCCAGCAGCCAAGATGGGGCGATTTTTTCCTACAATGAGCAGTTCTTC
v_gene: TRBV4-3
d_gene: .
abundance: few
j_gene: TRBJ2-1
len: 17

CDR3aa: CASSLRGRETQYF
CDR3nt: TGTGCCAGCAGTTTAAGGGGGAGGGAGACCCAGTACTTC
v_gene: TRBV28
d_gene: .
abundance: .
j_gene: TRBJ2-5
len: 13

CDR3aa: CASSPLGQQPDYEQYF
CDR3nt: TGTGCCAGCAGCCCCCTAGGACAGCAACCAGACTACGAGCAGTACTTC
v_gene: TRBV11-2
d_gene: .
abundance: .
j_gene: TRBJ2-7
len: 16

CDR3aa: CASSQSWSRGTYEQYF
CDR3nt: TGTGCCAGCAGCCAATCATGGTCTAGGGGGACCTACGAGCAGTACTTC
v_gene: TRBV4-2
d_gene: .
abundance: once
j_gene: TRBJ2-7
len: 16

CDR3aa: CASKGLAGDPGNEQFF
CDR3nt: TGTGCCAGCAAAGGACTAGCGGGAGATCCAGGCAATGAGCAGTTCTTC
v_gene: TRBV6-4
d_gene: TRBD2
abundance: .
j_gene: TRBJ2-1
len: 16

CDR3aa: CASSFPGLAGTGELFF
CDR3nt: TGTGCCAGCAGCTTCCCGGGACTAGCGGGAACCGGGGAGCTGTTTTTT
v_gene: TRBV7-9
d_gene: TRBD2
abundance: .
j_gene: TRBJ2-2
len: 16

CDR3aa: CASSLGTGTGELFF
CDR3nt: TGTGCCAGCAGTTTAGGTACAGGGACCGGGGAGCTGTTTTTT
v_gene: TRBV28
d_gene: .
abundance: .
j_gene: TRBJ2-2
len: 14

CDR3aa: CASSDSTGGLSEQFF
CDR3nt: TGTGCCAGCAGTGACTCGACAGGGGGTTTGAGTGAGCAGTTCTTC
v_gene: TRBV6-4
d_gene: TRBD1
abundance: few
j_gene: TRBJ2-1
len: 15

CDR3aa: CASSTWDSTYEQYF
CDR3nt: TGTGCCAGCAGCACCTGGGACAGTACCTACGAGCAGTACTTC
v_gene: TRBV11-1
d_gene: TRBD1
abundance: .
j_gene: TRBJ2-7
len: 14

CDR3aa: CASSEAYTGELFF
CDR3nt: TGTGCCAGCAGTGAAGCTTACACCGGGGAGCTGTTTTTT
v_gene: TRBV6-1
d_gene: .
abundance: .
j_gene: TRBJ2-2
len: 13

CDR3aa: CAWSGLAEAFF
CDR3nt: TGTGCCTGGAGTGGCCTGGCCGAAGCTTTCTTT
v_gene: TRBV30
d_gene: .
abundance: .
j_gene: TRBJ1-1
len: 11

CDR3aa: CASSLGGLYSYEQYF
CDR3nt: TGTGCCAGCAGCCTGGGCGGTCTTTACTCCTACGAGCAGTACTTC
v_gene: TRBV9
d_gene: .
abundance: .
j_gene: TRBJ2-7
len: 15

CDR3aa: CASSHPSGSGSTYNEQFF
CDR3nt: TGCGCCAGCAGCCATCCCAGTGGTAGCGGGTCCACCTACAATGAGCAGTTCTTC
v_gene: TRBV4-3
d_gene: TRBD2
abundance: .
j_gene: TRBJ2-1
len: 18

CDR3aa: CASSSDFYEQYF
CDR3nt: TGCGCCAGCAGCTCCGACTTCTACGAGCAGTACTTC
v_gene: TRBV5-1
d_gene: .
abundance: many
j_gene: TRBJ2-7
len: 12

CDR3aa: CASSGQGSNQPQHF
CDR3nt: TGTGCCAGCAGTGGACAGGGGAGCAATCAGCCCCAGCATTTT
v_gene: TRBV2
d_gene: TRBD1
abundance: .
j_gene: TRBJ1-5
len: 14

CDR3aa: CASRLTSGSTDTQYF
CDR3nt: TGTGCCAGCAGACTGACTAGCGGTAGCACAGATACGCAGTATTTT
v_gene: TRBV11-1
d_gene: TRBD2
abundance: .
j_gene: TRBJ2-3
len: 15

CDR3aa: CASRTGRYNEKLFF
CDR3nt: TGTGCCAGTAGAACGGGACGGTATAATGAAAAACTGTTTTTT
v_gene: TRBV19
d_gene: .
abundance: .
j_gene: TRBJ1-4
len: 14

CDR3aa: CASSPGRARDGYTF
CDR3nt: TGTGCCAGCAGCCCAGGACGCGCCAGGGATGGCTACACCTTC
v_gene: TRBV28
d_gene: .
abundance: few
j_gene: TRBJ1-2
len: 14

CDR3aa: CASSRLAGVGETQYF
CDR3nt: TGCGCCAGCTCAAGACTAGCGGGAGTGGGAGAGACCCAGTACTTC
v_gene: TRBV5-1
d_gene: TRBD2
abundance: .
j_gene: TRBJ2-5
len: 15

CDR3aa: CASGGGLAAGEQYF
CDR3nt: TGTGCCAGCGGGGGCGGTCTAGCGGCCGGCGAGCAGTACTTC
v_gene: TRBV28
d_gene: .
abundance: .
j_gene: TRBJ2-7
len: 14